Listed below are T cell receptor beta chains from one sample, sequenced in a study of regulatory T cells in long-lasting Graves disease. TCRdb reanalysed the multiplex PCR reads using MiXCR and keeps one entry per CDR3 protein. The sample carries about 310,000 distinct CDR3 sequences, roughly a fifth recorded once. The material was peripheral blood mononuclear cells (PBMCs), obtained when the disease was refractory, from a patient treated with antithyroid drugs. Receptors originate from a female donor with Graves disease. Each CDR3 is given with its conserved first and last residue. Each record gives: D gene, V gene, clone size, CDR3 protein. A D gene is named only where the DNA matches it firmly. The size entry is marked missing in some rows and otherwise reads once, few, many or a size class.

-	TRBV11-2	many	CASSLGGSYTGELFF
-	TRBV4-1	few	CASSQDPPTGSYEQYF
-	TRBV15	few	CATSRGGGVQPQHF
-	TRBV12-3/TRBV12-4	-	CASSDSFSYEQYF
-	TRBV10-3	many	CAISDRVGANVLTF
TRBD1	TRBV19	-	CASSIISEGAANQPQHF
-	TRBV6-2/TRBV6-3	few	CASRRQGWQETQYF
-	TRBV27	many	CASSLSIRLGLYEQYF
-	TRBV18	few	CASSPRTETQYF
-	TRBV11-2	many	CASSWGGGTEAFF
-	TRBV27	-	CASSLSPYNSPLHF
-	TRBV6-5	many	CASSSWGGDEQYF
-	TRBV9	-	CASSLPSDSNTDTQYF
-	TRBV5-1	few	CASSLAGISSGANVLTF
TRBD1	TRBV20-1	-	CSASGTGAYNEQFF
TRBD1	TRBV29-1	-	CSVGQAYTGELFF
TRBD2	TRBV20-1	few	CSAAAGYTYEQYF
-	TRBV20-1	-	CSPSGVDSSYEQYF
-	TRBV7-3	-	CASSLEVPRNRQGLEQYF
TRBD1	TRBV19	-	CASSVKSGGSGANVLTF
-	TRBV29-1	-	CSVWVGNTGELFF
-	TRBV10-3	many	CAISEPSGGSYSPLHF
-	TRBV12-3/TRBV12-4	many	CASSYSGSSYEQYF
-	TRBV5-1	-	CASSFRSNTGELFF
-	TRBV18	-	CASSPGPGNSPLHF
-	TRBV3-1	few	CASSQASDPYEQYF
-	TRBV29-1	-	CSVEYDNRPEQYF
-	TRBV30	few	CASGGHSSSYNEQFF
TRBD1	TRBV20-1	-	CSADAGWQGAGEQYF
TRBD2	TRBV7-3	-	CASSPLAGGLTGELFF